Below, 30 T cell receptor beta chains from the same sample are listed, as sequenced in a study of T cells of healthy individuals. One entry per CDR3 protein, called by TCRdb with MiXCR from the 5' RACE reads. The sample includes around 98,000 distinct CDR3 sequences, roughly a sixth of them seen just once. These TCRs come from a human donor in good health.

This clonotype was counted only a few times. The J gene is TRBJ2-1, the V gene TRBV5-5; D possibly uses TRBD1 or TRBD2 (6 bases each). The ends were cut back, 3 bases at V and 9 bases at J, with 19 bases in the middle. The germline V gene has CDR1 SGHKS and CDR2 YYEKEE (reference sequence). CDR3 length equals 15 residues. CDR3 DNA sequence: TGTGCCAGCAGCTGGGCCGAGGGGGGACCTGGTGAGCAGTTCTTC. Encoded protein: CASSWAEGGPGEQFF.

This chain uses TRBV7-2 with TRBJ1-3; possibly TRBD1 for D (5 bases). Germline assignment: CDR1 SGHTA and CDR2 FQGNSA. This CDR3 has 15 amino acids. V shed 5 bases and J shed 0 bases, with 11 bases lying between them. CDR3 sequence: CASSPHGGSGNTIYF. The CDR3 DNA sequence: TGTGCCAGCAGCCCCCACGGGGGCTCTGGAAACACCATATATTTT.

CDR3 loop: CAWSVRAGNQPQHF. The CDR3 DNA follows: TGTGCCTGGAGTGTACGGGCAGGGAATCAGCCCCAGCATTTT. The V gene is TRBV30, the J gene TRBJ1-5; D might be TRBD1 (5 bases). The CDR3 loop spans 14 amino acids. V lost 0 bases, J lost 4 bases, and 10 bases lay in between. CDR1 and CDR2 (germline): GTSNPN, SVGIG (reference sequence).

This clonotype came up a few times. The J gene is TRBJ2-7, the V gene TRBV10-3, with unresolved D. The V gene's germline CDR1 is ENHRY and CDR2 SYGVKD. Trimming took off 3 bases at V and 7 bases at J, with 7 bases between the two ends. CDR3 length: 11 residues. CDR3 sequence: CAISELLEQYF. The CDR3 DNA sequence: TGTGCCATCAGTGAACTCCTGGAGCAGTACTTC.

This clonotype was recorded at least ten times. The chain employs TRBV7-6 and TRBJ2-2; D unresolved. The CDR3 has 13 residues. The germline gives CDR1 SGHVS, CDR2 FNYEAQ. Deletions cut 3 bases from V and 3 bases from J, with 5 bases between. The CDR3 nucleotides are TGTGCCAGCAGCTTCAGTCACACCGGGGAGCTGTTTTTT. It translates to CASSFSHTGELFF.

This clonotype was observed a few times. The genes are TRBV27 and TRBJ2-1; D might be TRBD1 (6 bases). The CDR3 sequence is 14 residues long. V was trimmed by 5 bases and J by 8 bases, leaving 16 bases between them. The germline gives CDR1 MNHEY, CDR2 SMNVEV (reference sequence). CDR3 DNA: TGTGCCAGCAGTCTCGGGACACCGCGGGATGAGCAGTTCTTC. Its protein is CASSLGTPRDEQFF.

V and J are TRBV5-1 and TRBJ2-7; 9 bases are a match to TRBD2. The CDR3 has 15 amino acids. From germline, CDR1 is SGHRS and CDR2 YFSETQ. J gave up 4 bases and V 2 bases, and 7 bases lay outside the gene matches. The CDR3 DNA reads TGCGCCAGCAGCTTCGGAGCGGGGGGCGATTACGAGCAGTACTTC. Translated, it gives CASSFGAGGDYEQYF.

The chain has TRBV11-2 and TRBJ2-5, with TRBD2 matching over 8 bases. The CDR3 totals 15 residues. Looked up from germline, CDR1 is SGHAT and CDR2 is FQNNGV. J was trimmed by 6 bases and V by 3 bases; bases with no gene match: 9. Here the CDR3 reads CASSFGAGAVKTQYF. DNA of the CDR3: TGTGCCAGCAGCTTCGGAGCGGGGGCCGTAAAGACCCAGTACTTC.

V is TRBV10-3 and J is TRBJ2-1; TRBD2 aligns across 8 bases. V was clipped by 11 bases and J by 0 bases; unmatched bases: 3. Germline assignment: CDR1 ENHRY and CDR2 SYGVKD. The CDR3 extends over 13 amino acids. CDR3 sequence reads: CAPGGSSYNEQFF. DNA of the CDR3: TGTGCCCCGGGGGGGAGCTCCTACAATGAGCAGTTCTTC.

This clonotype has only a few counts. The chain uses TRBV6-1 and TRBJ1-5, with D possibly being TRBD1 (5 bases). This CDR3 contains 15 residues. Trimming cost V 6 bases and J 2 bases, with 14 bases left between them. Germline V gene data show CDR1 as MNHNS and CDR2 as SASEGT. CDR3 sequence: CASRGRVDGNQPQHF. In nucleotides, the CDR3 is TGTGCCAGCAGGGGACGGGTCGATGGCAATCAGCCCCAGCATTTT.

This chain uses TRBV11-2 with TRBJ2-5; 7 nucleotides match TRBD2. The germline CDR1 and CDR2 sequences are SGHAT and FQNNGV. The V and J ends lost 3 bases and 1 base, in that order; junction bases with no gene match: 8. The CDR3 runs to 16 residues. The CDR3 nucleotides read TGTGCCAGCAGCTTGGGTTTAGCGGGCACCCAAGAGACCCAGTACTTC. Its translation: CASSLGLAGTQETQYF.

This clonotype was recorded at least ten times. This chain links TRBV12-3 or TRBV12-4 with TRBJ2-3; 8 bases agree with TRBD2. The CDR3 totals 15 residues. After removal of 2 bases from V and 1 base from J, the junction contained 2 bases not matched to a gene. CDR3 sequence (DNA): TGTGCCAGCAGTTTACTGACTAGCGGCACAGATACGCAGTATTTT. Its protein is CASSLLTSGTDTQYF.

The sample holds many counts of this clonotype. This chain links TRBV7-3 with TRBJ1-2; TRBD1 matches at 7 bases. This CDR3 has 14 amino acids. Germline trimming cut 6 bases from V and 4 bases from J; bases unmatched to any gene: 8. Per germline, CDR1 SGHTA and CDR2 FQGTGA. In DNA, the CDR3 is TGTGCCAGCAGTCGCGAGGGGGCCGGCTATGGCTACACCTTC. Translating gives CASSREGAGYGYTF.

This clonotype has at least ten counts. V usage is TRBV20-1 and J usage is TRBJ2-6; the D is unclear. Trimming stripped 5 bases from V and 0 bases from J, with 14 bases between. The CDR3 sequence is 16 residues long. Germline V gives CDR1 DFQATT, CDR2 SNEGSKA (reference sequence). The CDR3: CSAVGRTTSGANVLTF. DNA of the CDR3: TGCAGTGCTGTCGGACGGACCACCTCTGGGGCCAACGTCCTGACTTTC.

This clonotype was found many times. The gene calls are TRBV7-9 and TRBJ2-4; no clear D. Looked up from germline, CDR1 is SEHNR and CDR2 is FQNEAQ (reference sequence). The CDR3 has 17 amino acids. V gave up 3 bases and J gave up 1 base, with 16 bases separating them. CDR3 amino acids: CASSFPPLAGAKNIQYF. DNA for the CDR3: TGTGCCAGCAGCTTCCCCCCCCTGGCTGGGGCCAAAAACATTCAGTACTTC.

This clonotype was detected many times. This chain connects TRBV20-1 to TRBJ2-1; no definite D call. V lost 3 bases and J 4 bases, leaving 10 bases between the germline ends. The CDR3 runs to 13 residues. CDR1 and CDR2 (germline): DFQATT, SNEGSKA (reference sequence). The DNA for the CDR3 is TGCAGTGCTAGGGACGGCGTATACAATGAGCAGTTCTTC. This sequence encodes CSARDGVYNEQFF.

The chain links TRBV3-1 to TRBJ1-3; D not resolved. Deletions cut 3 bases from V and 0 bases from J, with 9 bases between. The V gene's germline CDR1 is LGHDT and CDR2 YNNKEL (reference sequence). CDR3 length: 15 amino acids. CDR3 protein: CASSQGRNSGNTIYF. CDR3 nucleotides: TGTGCCAGCAGCCAGGGGAGAAACTCTGGAAACACCATATATTTT.

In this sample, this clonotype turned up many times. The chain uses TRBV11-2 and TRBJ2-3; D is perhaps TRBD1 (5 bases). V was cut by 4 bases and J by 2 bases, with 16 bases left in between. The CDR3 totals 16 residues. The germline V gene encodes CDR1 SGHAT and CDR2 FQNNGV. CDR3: CASSSETAPPTDTQYF. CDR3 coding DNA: TGTGCCAGCAGCTCCGAGACAGCCCCCCCCACAGATACGCAGTATTTT.

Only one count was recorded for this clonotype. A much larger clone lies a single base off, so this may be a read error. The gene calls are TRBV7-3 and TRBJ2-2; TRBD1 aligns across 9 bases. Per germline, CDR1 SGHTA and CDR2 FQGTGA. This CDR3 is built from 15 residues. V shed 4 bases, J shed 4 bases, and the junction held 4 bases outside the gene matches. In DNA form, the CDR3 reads TGTGCCAGCAGCTACTCGGACAGGGGCACCGGGGAGCTGTTTTTT. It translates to CASSYSDRGTGELFF. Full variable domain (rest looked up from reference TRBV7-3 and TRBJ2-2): GAGVSQTPSNKVTEKGKYVELRCDPISGHTALYWYRQSLGQGPEFLIYFQGTGAADDSGLPNDRFFAVRPEGSVSTLKIQRTERGDSAVYLCASSYSDRGTGELFFGEGSRLTVL.

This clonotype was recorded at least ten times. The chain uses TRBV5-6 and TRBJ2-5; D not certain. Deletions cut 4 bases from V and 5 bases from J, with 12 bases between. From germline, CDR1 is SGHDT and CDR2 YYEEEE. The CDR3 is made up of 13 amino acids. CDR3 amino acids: CASSHPGAETQYF. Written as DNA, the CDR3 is TGTGCCAGCAGCCACCCAGGCGCTGAGACCCAGTACTTC.

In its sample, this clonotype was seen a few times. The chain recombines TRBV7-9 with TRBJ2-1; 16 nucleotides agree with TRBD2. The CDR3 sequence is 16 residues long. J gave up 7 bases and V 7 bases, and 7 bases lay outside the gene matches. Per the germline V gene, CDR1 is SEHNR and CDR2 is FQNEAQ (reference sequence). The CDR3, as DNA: TGTGCCAGCACCCGTACGGGACTAGCGGGAGGGAATGAGCAGTTCTTC. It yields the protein CASTRTGLAGGNEQFF.

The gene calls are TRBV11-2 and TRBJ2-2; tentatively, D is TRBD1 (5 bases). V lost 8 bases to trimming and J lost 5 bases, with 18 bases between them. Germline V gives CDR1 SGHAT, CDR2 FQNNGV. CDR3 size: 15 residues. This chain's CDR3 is CASHAVGQNTGELFF. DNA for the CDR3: TGTGCCAGCCACGCAGTGGGGCAAAATACCGGGGAGCTGTTTTTT.

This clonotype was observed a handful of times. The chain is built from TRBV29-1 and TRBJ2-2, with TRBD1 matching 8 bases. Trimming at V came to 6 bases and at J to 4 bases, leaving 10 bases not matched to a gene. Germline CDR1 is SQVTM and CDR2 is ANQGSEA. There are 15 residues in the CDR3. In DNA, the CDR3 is TGCAGCGTCTCAGGACAGGGCATAGGCACCGGGGAGCTGTTTTTT. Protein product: CSVSGQGIGTGELFF.

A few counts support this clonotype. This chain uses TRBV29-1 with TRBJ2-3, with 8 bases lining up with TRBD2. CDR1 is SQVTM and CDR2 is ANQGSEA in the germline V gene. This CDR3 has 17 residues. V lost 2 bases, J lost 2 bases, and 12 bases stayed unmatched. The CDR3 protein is CSVERMGAGVPTDTQYF. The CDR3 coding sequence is TGCAGCGTTGAAAGGATGGGAGCGGGAGTTCCCACAGATACGCAGTATTTT.

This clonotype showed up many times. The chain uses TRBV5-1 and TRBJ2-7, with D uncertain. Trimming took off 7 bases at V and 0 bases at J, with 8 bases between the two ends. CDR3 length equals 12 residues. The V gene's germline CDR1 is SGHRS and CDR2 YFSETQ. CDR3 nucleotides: TGCGCCAGCTCACAGAGCTCCTACGAGCAGTACTTC. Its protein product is CASSQSSYEQYF. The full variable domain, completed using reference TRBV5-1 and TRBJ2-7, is KAGVTQTPRYLIKTRGQQVTLSCSPISGHRSVSWYQQTPGQGLQFLFEYFSETQRNKGNFPGRFSGRQFSNSRSEMNVSTLELGDSALYLCASSQSSYEQYFGPGTRLTVT.

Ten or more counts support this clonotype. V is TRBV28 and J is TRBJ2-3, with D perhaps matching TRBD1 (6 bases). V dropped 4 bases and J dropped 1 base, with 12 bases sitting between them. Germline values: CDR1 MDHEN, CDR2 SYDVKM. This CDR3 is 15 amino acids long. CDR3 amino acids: CASSSNSGGTDTQYF. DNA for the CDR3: TGTGCCAGCAGTTCGAATTCAGGGGGCACAGATACGCAGTATTTT.

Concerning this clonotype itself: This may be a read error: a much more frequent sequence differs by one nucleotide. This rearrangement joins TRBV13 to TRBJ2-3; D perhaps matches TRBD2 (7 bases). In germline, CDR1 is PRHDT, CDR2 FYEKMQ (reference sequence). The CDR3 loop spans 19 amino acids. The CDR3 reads CASSLSLGPGASGTDMQYF. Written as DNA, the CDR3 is TGTGCCAGCAGCTTATCTTTGGGGCCAGGGGCTAGCGGCACAGATATGCAGTATTTT.

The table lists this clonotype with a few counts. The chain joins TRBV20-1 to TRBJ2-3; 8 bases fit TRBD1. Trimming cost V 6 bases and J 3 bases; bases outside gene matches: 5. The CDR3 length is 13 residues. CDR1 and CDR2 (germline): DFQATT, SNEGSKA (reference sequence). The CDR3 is CSAPQGATDTQYF. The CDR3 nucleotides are TGCAGTGCCCCCCAGGGGGCAACAGATACGCAGTATTTT.

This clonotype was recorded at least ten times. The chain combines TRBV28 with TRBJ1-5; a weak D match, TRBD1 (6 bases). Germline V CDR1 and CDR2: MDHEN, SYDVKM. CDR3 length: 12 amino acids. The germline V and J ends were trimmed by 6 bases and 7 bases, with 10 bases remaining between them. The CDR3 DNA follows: TGTGCCAGCAGAAGGGGGGGCCAGCCCCAGCATTTT. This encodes CASRRGGQPQHF.

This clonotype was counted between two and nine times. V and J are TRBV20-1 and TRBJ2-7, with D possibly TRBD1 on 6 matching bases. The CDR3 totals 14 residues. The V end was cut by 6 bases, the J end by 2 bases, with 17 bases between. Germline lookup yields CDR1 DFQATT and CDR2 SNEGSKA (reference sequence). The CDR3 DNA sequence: TGCAGTGCCCCCTCTTTGACAGGTACCTACGAGCAGTACTTC. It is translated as CSAPSLTGTYEQYF.